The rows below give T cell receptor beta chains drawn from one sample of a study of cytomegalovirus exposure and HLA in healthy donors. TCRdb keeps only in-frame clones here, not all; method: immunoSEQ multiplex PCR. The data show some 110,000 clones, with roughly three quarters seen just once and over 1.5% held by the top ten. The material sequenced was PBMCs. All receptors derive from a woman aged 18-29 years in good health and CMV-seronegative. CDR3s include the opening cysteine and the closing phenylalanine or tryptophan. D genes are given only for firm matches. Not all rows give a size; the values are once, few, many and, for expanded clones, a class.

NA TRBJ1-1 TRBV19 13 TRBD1 TGTGCCATCGGGACAGGGTGGGCTGTGGGAGCTTTCTTT CAIGTGWAVGAFF
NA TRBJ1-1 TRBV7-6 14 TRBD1 TGTGCCAGCAGCACTGGACAGGGGGACACTGAAGCTTTCTTT CASSTGQGDTEAFF
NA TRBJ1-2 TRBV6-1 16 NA TGTGCCAGCAGTGACCCCGACATCACCTTGATCTATGGCTACACCTTC CASSDPDITLIYGYTF
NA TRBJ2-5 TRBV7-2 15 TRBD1 TGTGCCAGCAGCTTAGAGGACAGGGTAGAAGAGACCCAGTACTTC CASSLEDRVEETQYF
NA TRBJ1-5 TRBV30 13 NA TGTGCCTGGAGTTTAGATAGCAATCAGCCCCAGCATTTT CAWSLDSNQPQHF
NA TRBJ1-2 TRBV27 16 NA TGTGCCAGCAGTTTAGAACCTGGACAAAAATACTATGGCTACACCTTC CASSLEPGQKYYGYTF
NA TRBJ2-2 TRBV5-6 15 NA TGTGCCAGCAGCCCGGACAGACCGAACACCGGGGAGCTGTTTTTT CASSPDRPNTGELFF
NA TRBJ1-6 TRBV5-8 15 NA TGTGCCAGCAGCTTGTGGGGGGGCATTGATTCACCCCTCCACTTT CASSLWGGIDSPLHF
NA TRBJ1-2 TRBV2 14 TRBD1 TGTGCCAGCAGTTTGGGACAGGCCAACTATGGCTACACCTTC CASSLGQANYGYTF
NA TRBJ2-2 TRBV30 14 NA TGTGCCTGGAGTGTTCATCAGTACACCGGGGAGCTGTTTTTT CAWSVHQYTGELFF
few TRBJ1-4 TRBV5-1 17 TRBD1 TGCGCCAGCAGCTTCAAAGGGACAGGGGCGGTAGGCGAAAAACTGTTTTTT CASSFKGTGAVGEKLFF
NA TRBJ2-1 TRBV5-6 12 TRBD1 TGTGCCAGCAGCTGGGGACAGGGCGAGCAGTTCTTC CASSWGQGEQFF
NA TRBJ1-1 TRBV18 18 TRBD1 TGTGCCAGCTCACCTTTCCACAGGGGGCAGGATGTGAACACTGAAGCTTTCTTT CASSPFHRGQDVNTEAFF
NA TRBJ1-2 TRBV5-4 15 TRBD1 TGTGCCAGCAGCTTGAAGGGGACAGGGCCCTATGGCTACACCTTC CASSLKGTGPYGYTF
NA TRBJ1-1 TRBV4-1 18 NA TGCGCCAGCAGCCAAGGGATAAGGGGTCGTGAAGGGGCCACTGAAGCTTTCTTT CASSQGIRGREGATEAFF
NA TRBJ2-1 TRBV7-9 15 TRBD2 TGTGCCAGCAGCTTAGCGGGGGGGATTGGGAATGAGCAGTTCTTC CASSLAGGIGNEQFF
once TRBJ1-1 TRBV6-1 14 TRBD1 TGTGCCAGCAGAGAAACAGGGGGGAACACTGAAGCTTTCTTT CASRETGGNTEAFF
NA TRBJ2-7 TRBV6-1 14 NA TGTGCCAGCATTTTTGACAACCCACTAGGGGAGCAGTACTTC CASIFDNPLGEQYF
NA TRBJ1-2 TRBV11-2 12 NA TGTGCCAGCAGCTCGGGAAACTATGGCTACACCTTC CASSSGNYGYTF
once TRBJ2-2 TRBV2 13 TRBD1 TGTGCCAGCAGTCGACAGGGAGACGGGGAGCTGTTTTTT CASSRQGDGELFF
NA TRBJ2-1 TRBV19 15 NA TGTGCCAGTAGTTTTAACGGGGGCTCCTACAATGAGCAGTTCTTC CASSFNGGSYNEQFF
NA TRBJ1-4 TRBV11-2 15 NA TGTGCCAGCAGCCGAAAGAACAGGGATTTGGAAAAACTGTTTTTT CASSRKNRDLEKLFF
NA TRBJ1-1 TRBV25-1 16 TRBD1 TGTGCCAGCAGTGAATTTACAGGGGGCGGAAGGACTGAAGCTTTCTTT CASSEFTGGGRTEAFF
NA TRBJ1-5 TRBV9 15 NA TGTGCCAGCAGCCGAGGGAGCGGGACCAATCAGCCCCAGCATTTT CASSRGSGTNQPQHF
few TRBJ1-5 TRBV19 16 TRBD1 TGTGCCAGTAGTATTTGGGAAGGACAGGGCAATCAGCCCCAGCATTTT CASSIWEGQGNQPQHF
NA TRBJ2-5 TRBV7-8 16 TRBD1 TGTGCCAGCAGCCCAAGACCCCCGGACAGGCAGGAGACCCAGTACTTC CASSPRPPDRQETQYF
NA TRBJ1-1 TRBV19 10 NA TGTGCCAGTAGTGGTCCGAGGGCTTTCTTT CASSGPRAFF
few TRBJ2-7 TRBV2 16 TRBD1 TGTGCCAGCAGACGGGACAGGGGGGTTCGAGGGAACGAGCAGTACTTC CASRRDRGVRGNEQYF
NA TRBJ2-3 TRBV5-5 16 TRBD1 TGTGCCAGCAGCGCGGACAGGGGGATTGGTGCAGATACGCAGTATTTT CASSADRGIGADTQYF
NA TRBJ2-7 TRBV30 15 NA TGTGCCTGGACCGTGGGGGGGGCAGTATCCTACGAGCAGTACTTC CAWTVGGAVSYEQYF
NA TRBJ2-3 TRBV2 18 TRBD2 TGTGCCAGCAGTGAAGAAGGATGGGCTAGCGGGGTCACAGATACGCAGTATTTT CASSEEGWASGVTDTQYF
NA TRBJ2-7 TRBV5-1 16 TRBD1 TGCGCCAGCAGCCCGGGACAGGGTGTGACCTACTACGAGCAGTACTTC CASSPGQGVTYYEQYF
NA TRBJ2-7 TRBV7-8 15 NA TGTGCCAGCAGCCTCACAGGGTCGCCTCGAGAGGAGCAGTACTTC CASSLTGSPREEQYF
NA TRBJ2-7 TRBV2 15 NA TGTGCCAGCAGTGTTCTCCGACGGGGAAACTACGAGCAGTACTTC CASSVLRRGNYEQYF
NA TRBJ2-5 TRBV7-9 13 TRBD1 TGTGCCAGCAGCTACAGGGGGCAGGAGACCCAGTACTTC CASSYRGQETQYF
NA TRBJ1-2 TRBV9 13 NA TGTGCCAGCAGCGTAGAGGCCCCAGTGGGCCTCACCTTC CASSVEAPVGLTF
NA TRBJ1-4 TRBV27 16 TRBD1 TGTGCCACCCCGAAGCCTCCGGGACAGACTAATGAAAAACTGTTTTTT CATPKPPGQTNEKLFF
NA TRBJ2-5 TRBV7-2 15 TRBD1 TGTGCCAGCAGCTACGATGGGACAGGGGGGGAGACCCAGTACTTC CASSYDGTGGETQYF
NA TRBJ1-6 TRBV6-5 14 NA TGTGCCAGCAGTTACTCGATTTCCGGGTTGTCCCTCCACTTT CASSYSISGLSLHF
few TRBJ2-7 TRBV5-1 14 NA TGCGCCAGCAGCTCAGGGGACGGGACCTACGAGCAGTACTTC CASSSGDGTYEQYF
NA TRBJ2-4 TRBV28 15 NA TGTGCCAGCAGTGCTTCGCGGGGTCTCACAAACATTCAGTACTTC CASSASRGLTNIQYF
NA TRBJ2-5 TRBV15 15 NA TGTGCCACCAGCAGAGAGAGACAGTTGCGGGAGACCCAGTACTTC CATSRERQLRETQYF
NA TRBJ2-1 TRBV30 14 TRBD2 TGTGCCTGGCTACTAGCGGGGGCCTTCAATGAGCAGTTCTTC CAWLLAGAFNEQFF
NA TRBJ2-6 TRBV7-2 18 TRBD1 TGTGCCAGTCACCGCGCCAGGGGGACAGGCTCTGGGGCCAACGTCCTGACTTTC CASHRARGTGSGANVLTF
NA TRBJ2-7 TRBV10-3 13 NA TGTGCCATCAAGGCAGGGGTTTATGGCGAGCAGTACTTC CAIKAGVYGEQYF
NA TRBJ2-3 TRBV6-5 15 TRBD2 TGTGCCAGCAGTGTTCTAGCGGGGGGCACAGATACGCAGTATTTT CASSVLAGGTDTQYF
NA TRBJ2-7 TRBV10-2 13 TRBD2 TGCGCCACGTCCCGGGGGGGGTCTATCGAGCAGTACTTC CATSRGGSIEQYF
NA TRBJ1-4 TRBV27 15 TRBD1 TGTGCCAGCAGTCCTTGGACAGGCACGAATGAAAAACTGTTTTTT CASSPWTGTNEKLFF
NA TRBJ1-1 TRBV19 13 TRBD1 TGTGCCAGTATCGGGGTGACAGGGGGGGTAGCTTTCTTT CASIGVTGGVAFF
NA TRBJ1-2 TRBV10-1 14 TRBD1 TGCGCCAGCAGTGAGCCGACAGGGACCTATGGCTACACCTTC CASSEPTGTYGYTF
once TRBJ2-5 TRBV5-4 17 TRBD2 TGTGCCAGCAGCCTAGCCGGACTAGCGGGGGGCCAAGAGACCCAGTACTTC CASSLAGLAGGQETQYF
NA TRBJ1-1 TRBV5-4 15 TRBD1 TGTGCCAGCAGCCCTCGACAGGGGCTAGGAACTGAAGCTTTCTTT CASSPRQGLGTEAFF
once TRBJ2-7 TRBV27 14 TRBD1 TGTGCCAGCAGTATTGGACAGGGGGCGTACGAGCAGTACTTC CASSIGQGAYEQYF
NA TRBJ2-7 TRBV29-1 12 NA TGCAGCGTCGGACAGACATCCTACGAGCAGTACTTC CSVGQTSYEQYF
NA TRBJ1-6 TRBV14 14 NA TGTGCCAGCAGCCACCGGACAGAATCTTCACCCCTCCACTTT CASSHRTESSPLHF
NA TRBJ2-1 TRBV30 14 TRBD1 TGTGCCTGGATCCGGGACAGGACCTACAATGAGCAGTTCTTC CAWIRDRTYNEQFF
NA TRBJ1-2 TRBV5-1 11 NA TGCGCCAGCAGTTGGGCGAATGGCTACACCTTC CASSWANGYTF
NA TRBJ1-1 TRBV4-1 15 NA TGCGCCAGCAGCCATCAGGTCATGGGGGGCACTGAAGCTTTCTTT CASSHQVMGGTEAFF
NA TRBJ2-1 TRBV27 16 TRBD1 TGTGCCAGCAGTATTTCCTCGACAGGGGCATGGAATGAGCAGTTCTTC CASSISSTGAWNEQFF
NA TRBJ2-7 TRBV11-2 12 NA TGTGCCAGCAGCCTGTGGGGCTGGGAGCAGTACTTC CASSLWGWEQYF